The 25 T cell receptor beta chains presented below share a single source sample, sequenced in a study of OX40 agonist ivuxolimab in advanced cancers. Repertoires were generated with immunoSEQ multiplex PCR, while TCRdb's copy carries only in-frame clones and drops some. The sample lists about 110,000 clones, around nine tenths occurring once. The starting material was CD4+ or CD8+ T cells sorted from blood, obtained in a trial of the OX40 agonist ivuxolimab. The source is an adult with an advanced solid tumor such as melanoma, head and neck, liver or kidney cancer.

J is TRBJ2-7 and V is TRBV7-2; D call uncertain. The CDR3 extends over 14 amino acids. Trimming cost V 7 bases and J 0 bases, with 13 bases left between them. The germline gives CDR1 SGHTA, CDR2 FQGNSA. The CDR3 DNA follows: TGTGCCAGCAACTACAACCCCGCCTCCTACGAGCAGTACTTC. The encoded protein is CASNYNPASYEQYF.

The chain joins TRBV28 to TRBJ1-4, with D possibly TRBD1 on 6 matching bases. Trimming stripped 4 bases from V and 2 bases from J, with 17 bases between. Germline V gives CDR1 MDHEN, CDR2 SYDVKM. CDR3 length equals 17 residues. The CDR3 DNA follows: TGTGCCAGCAGTTCCCTTGGGGGGGGGCGGACTAATGAAAAACTGTTTTTT. Encoded protein: CASSSLGGGRTNEKLFF.

The genes are TRBV28 and TRBJ1-6; D is ambiguous. CDR1 and CDR2 from the germline V gene are MDHEN and SYDVKM. Trimming left V 5 bases short and J 3 bases short, with 11 bases between. This CDR3 is 15 amino acids long. The CDR3 loop is CASSISRIYNSPLHF. DNA for the CDR3: TGTGCCAGCAGTATAAGCAGGATCTATAATTCACCCCTCCACTTT.

The V call is TRBV5-6, the J call TRBJ1-2; D unclear. The V gene's germline CDR1 is SGHDT and CDR2 YYEEEE. The CDR3 is 14 amino acids. V lost 4 bases and J 4 bases, leaving 14 bases between the germline ends. The CDR3 is CASSQDKGLYGYTF. In DNA form, the CDR3 reads TGTGCCAGCAGCCAGGATAAGGGCCTCTATGGCTACACCTTC. Looking up the rest from reference TRBV5-6 and TRBJ1-2 gives the full variable domain: DAGVTQSPTHLIKTRGQQVTLRCSPKSGHDTVSWYQQALGQGPQFIFQYYEEEERQRGNFPDRFSGHQFPNYSSELNVNALLLGDSALYLCASSQDKGLYGYTFGSGTRLTVV.

This sequence joins TRBV7-2 and TRBJ2-3, with 9 bases that match TRBD2. After removal of 1 base from V and 1 base from J, the junction contained 0 bases not matched to a gene. Germline V gene sequence: CDR1 SGHTA, CDR2 FQGNSA. The CDR3 loop spans 15 amino acids. The CDR3 sequence is CASSLVAGGTDTQYF. The CDR3 DNA reads as TGTGCCAGCAGCTTAGTAGCGGGGGGCACAGATACGCAGTATTTT.

The gene calls are TRBV11-2 and TRBJ1-2; 11 nucleotides align to TRBD1. V shed 4 bases and J 2 bases; nucleotides not matched to a gene: 3. The CDR3 covers 15 residues. Germline V gene data show CDR1 as SGHAT and CDR2 as FQNNGV. The CDR3 spells CASSSGTGGNYGYTF. CDR3 in DNA: TGTGCCAGCAGCTCCGGGACAGGGGGGAACTATGGCTACACCTTC.

V and J are TRBV10-2 and TRBJ1-1; D possibly corresponds to TRBD1 (6 bases). CDR1 and CDR2 from the germline V gene are WSHSY and SAAADI. This CDR3 contains 12 residues. V lost 6 bases and J lost 5, with 10 bases in between. This CDR3 reads CASSHGTTEAFF. CDR3 in DNA: TGCGCCAGCAGCCACGGGACAACTGAAGCTTTCTTT.

The genes are TRBV7-2 and TRBJ2-7, with TRBD2 matching 9 bases. There are 15 residues in the CDR3. Trimming took 5 bases from V and 4 from J; bases not matched to a gene: 9. The germline CDR1 and CDR2 sequences are SGHTA and FQGNSA. The CDR3, as DNA: TGTGCCAGCAGCCTCCGAGCGGGGGGTATGTACGAGCAGTACTTC. Residues: CASSLRAGGMYEQYF.

The chain is built from TRBV9 and TRBJ2-5, with 9 bases matching TRBD2. Germline CDR1 is SGDLS and CDR2 is YYNGEE. J was trimmed by 4 bases and V by 4 bases; bases with no gene match: 8. This CDR3 region has 15 residues. The CDR3 is CASSPLTSGLETQYF. The CDR3 DNA is TGTGCCAGCAGCCCTCTGACTAGCGGCCTAGAGACCCAGTACTTC. Based on the CDR3 plus reference TRBV9 and TRBJ2-5, the full variable domain is DSGVTQTPKHLITATGQRVTLRCSPRSGDLSVYWYQQSLDQGLQFLIQYYNGEERAKGNILERFSAQQFPDLHSELNLSSLELGDSALYFCASSPLTSGLETQYFGPGTRLLVL.

The rearrangement joins TRBV7-6 to TRBJ2-3; 12 nucleotides agree with TRBD2. Germline-derived CDR1 and CDR2 are SGHVS and FNYEAQ. The length of the CDR3 is 19 residues. The V and J ends lost 5 bases and 1 base, in that order; junction bases with no gene match: 13. DNA for the CDR3: TGTGCCAGCAGCCCGATAACTAGCGGGGGGACCTTTGGCACAGATACGCAGTATTTT. This encodes CASSPITSGGTFGTDTQYF.

The V and J genes are TRBV6-1 and TRBJ1-4, with D perhaps matching TRBD1 (6 bases). The V and J ends lost 7 bases and 4 bases respectively, with 13 bases between them. Germline CDR1 and CDR2: MNHNS and SASEGT. This CDR3 contains 14 residues. CDR3 protein: CASIQRGLNEKLFF. The CDR3 DNA is TGTGCCAGCATACAACGGGGGCTTAATGAAAAACTGTTTTTT.

This clone was counted once. This chain uses TRBV7-2 with TRBJ2-3; the match to TRBD2 covers 15 bases. CDR3 length equals 16 residues. Germline V CDR1 and CDR2: SGHTA, FQGNSA. Unmatched junction bases numbered 3, after V lost 4 bases and J lost 4 bases. In DNA, the CDR3 is TGTGCCAGCAGCTGGGGACTAGCGGGGGGCTCAGATACGCAGTATTTT. Translating gives CASSWGLAGGSDTQYF.

V and J are TRBV7-2 and TRBJ2-1; D might be TRBD2 (5 bases). This CDR3 comprises 15 residues. V lost 6 bases to trimming and J lost 6 bases, with 18 bases between them. Per the germline V gene, CDR1 is SGHTA and CDR2 is FQGNSA. The CDR3 loop is CASSRDYRTTNEQFF. Here the CDR3 DNA reads TGTGCCAGCAGTCGAGACTATCGCACTACCAATGAGCAGTTCTTC.

V usage is TRBV6-6 and J usage is TRBJ1-5; a possible D gene is TRBD1 (5 bases). The germline gives CDR1 MNHNY, CDR2 SVGAGI (reference sequence). This CDR3 is 15 amino acids long. V was trimmed by 2 bases and J by 6 bases, leaving 14 bases between them. CDR3 sequence (DNA): TGTGCCAGCAGTTACGGGAAGGGTACAGGTCAGCCCCAGCATTTT. Translation: CASSYGKGTGQPQHF.

This chain connects TRBV9 to TRBJ1-3; a weak D match, TRBD1 (6 bases). V lost 0 bases, J lost 0 bases, and 10 bases lay in between. The CDR3 totals 16 residues. Looked up from germline, CDR1 is SGDLS and CDR2 is YYNGEE. CDR3 amino acids: CASSVGTGTSGNTIYF. CDR3 sequence (DNA): TGTGCCAGCAGCGTAGGAACAGGGACCTCTGGAAACACCATATATTTT.

The chain uses TRBV7-2 and TRBJ1-2; D is unclear. The V end lost 0 bases, the J end lost 6 bases, and 8 bases lay between the germline ends. Per the germline V gene, CDR1 is SGHTA and CDR2 is FQGNSA. The CDR3 covers 13 residues. This CDR3 is CASSLAAFDGYTF. The CDR3 nucleotides read TGTGCCAGCAGCTTAGCGGCCTTTGATGGCTACACCTTC.

The chain combines TRBV19 with TRBJ1-2, with TRBD1 as a possible D gene (5 bases). Trimming pared 3 bases from V and 1 base from J, leaving 15 bases between. There are 16 residues in the CDR3. Germline V gene sequence: CDR1 LNHDA, CDR2 SQIVND (reference sequence). The CDR3 here is CASSILLTTDNYGYTF. The CDR3, as DNA: TGTGCCAGTAGTATCCTTCTAACGACAGATAACTATGGCTACACCTTC.

CDR3 nucleotide sequence: TGTGCCAGCAGTGAAGCCTCAGCGTACAATGAGCAGTTCTTC. It encodes CASSEASAYNEQFF. V usage is TRBV2 and J usage is TRBJ2-1; D gene uncertain. Per the germline V gene, CDR1 is SNHLY and CDR2 is FYNNEI. The CDR3 covers 14 residues. The V and J ends lost 0 bases and 4 bases respectively, with 7 bases between them.

This clone was recorded only once. This chain links TRBV7-2 with TRBJ2-5; a possible D gene is TRBD2 (5 bases). Germline V gene sequence: CDR1 SGHTA, CDR2 FQGNSA. V shed 5 bases and J shed 2 bases, with 15 bases lying between them. The CDR3 spans 15 residues. The CDR3 DNA reads as TGTGCCAGCAGCCCCGGGCAGCCGGGGCAAGAGACCCAGTACTTC. It yields the protein CASSPGQPGQETQYF.

The chain couples TRBV19 to TRBJ1-1, with 8 bases identical to TRBD1. V was clipped by 4 bases and J by 3 bases; unmatched bases: 7. This CDR3 comprises 15 residues. The V gene's germline CDR1 is LNHDA and CDR2 SQIVND (reference sequence). CDR3 bases: TGTGCCAGTAGTACCCTGACAGGGGTGTACACTGAAGCTTTCTTT. As protein: CASSTLTGVYTEAFF.

The CDR3 sequence: CASSLFPDSGNTIYF. CDR3 in DNA: TGTGCCAGCAGTTTATTTCCAGACTCTGGAAACACCATATATTTT. The V call is TRBV27, the J call TRBJ1-3; D is uncertain. The CDR3 runs 15 residues. Trimming cost V 1 base and J 0 bases, with 7 bases left between them. Germline V gene sequence: CDR1 MNHEY, CDR2 SMNVEV (reference sequence).

The chain is built from TRBV11-2 and TRBJ2-7; D might be TRBD1 (5 bases). CDR3 size: 14 residues. Germline lookup yields CDR1 SGHAT and CDR2 FQNNGV. The ends were cut back, 0 bases at V and 3 bases at J, with 9 bases in the middle. Here the CDR3 reads CASSLDREYYEQYF. CDR3 DNA sequence: TGTGCCAGCAGCTTAGACAGGGAATACTACGAGCAGTACTTC.

This rearrangement joins TRBV27 to TRBJ2-1; 8 nucleotides agree with TRBD1. The germline gives CDR1 MNHEY, CDR2 SMNVEV (reference sequence). The CDR3 has 17 residues. Unmatched junction bases numbered 19, after V lost 5 bases and J lost 10 bases. CDR3 residues: CASSATPSGQVTYEQFF. DNA for the CDR3: TGTGCCAGCAGTGCCACTCCCTCGGGACAGGTGACATACGAGCAGTTCTTC.

This rearrangement joins TRBV30 to TRBJ1-2, with D tentatively TRBD1 (6 bases). Looked up from germline, CDR1 is GTSNPN and CDR2 is SVGIG (reference sequence). Trimming took off 4 bases at V and 2 bases at J, with 14 bases between the two ends. The CDR3 loop spans 14 amino acids. For the CDR3, the DNA is TGTGCCTGGACTGGTAAACAGGGAAACTATGGCTACACCTTC. It is translated as CAWTGKQGNYGYTF.

This chain connects TRBV5-1 to TRBJ2-5; tentatively, D is TRBD1 or TRBD2 (6 bases each). Deletions cut 4 bases from V and 5 bases from J, with 15 bases between. Germline assignment: CDR1 SGHRS and CDR2 YFSETQ. The CDR3 loop spans 14 amino acids. The CDR3 loop reads CASSEGLGGETQYF. CDR3 DNA sequence: TGCGCCAGCAGCGAGGGACTGGGGGGCGAGACCCAGTACTTC.